Below are 19 T cell receptor beta chains sequenced from a single sample in a study of cytomegalovirus exposure and HLA in healthy donors. The primer mix had 60 Vbeta and 13 Jbeta primers. Generated by immunoSEQ multiplex PCR, the TCRdb table keeps only in-frame clones and is missing some. The data hold around 120,000 clones, with about 74% observed a single time. The source material was PBMCs. Every receptor here comes from a woman between 35 and 50 years old in good health and CMV-seropositive.

V and J are TRBV7-3 and TRBJ2-5; TRBD2 is a possible D gene (5 bases). The CDR3 contains 13 residues. Trimming removed 1 base at V and 4 bases at J, with 7 bases between. CDR1 is SGHTA and CDR2 is FQGTGA in the germline V gene. The CDR3 loop reads CASSLIGGETQYF. In DNA form, the CDR3 reads TGTGCCAGCAGCTTAATAGGAGGAGAGACCCAGTACTTC. Using reference TRBV7-3 and TRBJ2-5 for the parts outside the CDR3, the full variable domain is GAGVSQTPSNKVTEKGKYVELRCDPISGHTALYWYRQSLGQGPEFLIYFQGTGAADDSGLPNDRFFAVRPEGSVSTLKIQRTERGDSAVYLCASSLIGGETQYFGPGTRLLVL.

The V call is TRBV5-1, the J call TRBJ2-3; 9 positions agree with TRBD2. The CDR3 totals 16 residues. Trimming took 3 bases from V and 0 from J; bases not matched to a gene: 5. Germline CDR1 SGHRS, CDR2 YFSETQ. CDR3 bases: TGCGCCAGCAGCTCTGCGGGGGGGTATAGCACAGATACGCAGTATTTT. It is translated as CASSSAGGYSTDTQYF.

In this sample, this clone turned up a few times. The rearrangement uses TRBV27 and TRBJ2-5, with D hard to call. The J call may be mistaken, given a closer DNA end match to TRBJ2-7. Germline V gene lookup returns CDR1 MNHEY and CDR2 SMNVEV (reference sequence). This CDR3 has 12 residues. Here the CDR3 DNA reads TGTGCCAGCGAACAGCCTCCCTACGAGCAGTACTTC. It specifies CASEQPPYEQYF.

This clone has just a few counts. The genes are TRBV7-9 and TRBJ2-5, with 10 bases matching TRBD2. Germline V gene data show CDR1 as SEHNR and CDR2 as FQNEAQ (reference sequence). This CDR3 region has 16 residues. Trimming took 8 bases from V and 3 from J; bases not matched to a gene: 12. The CDR3 sequence: CASRAGVTSGKETQYF. CDR3 nucleotide sequence: TGTGCCAGCCGGGCAGGGGTAACTAGCGGGAAAGAGACCCAGTACTTC.

V gene TRBV7-3 combines with J gene TRBJ2-5; 10 nucleotides match TRBD1. This CDR3 has 16 residues. From germline, CDR1 is SGHTA and CDR2 FQGTGA. V lost 4 bases, J lost 5 bases, and 10 bases stayed unmatched. The CDR3 loop is CASSSAGTGAGETQYF. The CDR3 nucleotides are TGTGCCAGCAGCTCGGCCGGGACAGGGGCTGGGGAGACCCAGTACTTC.

The chain has TRBV5-1 and TRBJ2-3; weak D call: TRBD2 (6 bases). From germline, CDR1 is SGHRS and CDR2 YFSETQ. The CDR3 length is 16 residues. The V end lost 6 bases, the J end lost 0 bases, and 17 bases lay between the germline ends. CDR3 sequence: CASTPGRRASTDTQYF. CDR3 nucleotide sequence: TGCGCCAGCACCCCCGGGAGAAGGGCCAGCACAGATACGCAGTATTTT.

The V gene is TRBV15, the J gene TRBJ1-1; no clear D gene. Germline V gives CDR1 LNHNV, CDR2 YYDKDF (reference sequence). This CDR3 comprises 11 residues. V shed 1 base and J shed 10 bases, with 7 bases lying between them. CDR3 loop: CATSRAGVAFF. The CDR3 DNA reads TGTGCCACCAGCAGAGCCGGGGTAGCTTTCTTT.

The V gene is TRBV19, the J gene TRBJ2-6; D is unclear. Germline V CDR1 and CDR2: LNHDA, SQIVND (reference sequence). The CDR3 sequence is 14 residues long. Trimming removed 7 bases from V and 1 base from J, with 8 bases in between. The CDR3 bases are TGTGCCAGTACCGCAGTTTCTGGGGCCAACGTCCTGACTTTC. This gives the protein CASTAVSGANVLTF.

The chain uses TRBV6-5 and TRBJ1-1, with a weak D call TRBD1 (6 bases). V dropped 4 bases and J dropped 4 bases, with 10 bases sitting between them. The length of the CDR3 is 13 residues. Germline CDR1 reads MNHEY; CDR2 reads SVGAGI. The CDR3 region is CASSSRGRTEAFF. CDR3 nucleotide sequence: TGTGCCAGCAGTTCCAGGGGTCGCACTGAAGCTTTCTTT.

This clone is a singleton in its sample. The chain combines TRBV6-1 with TRBJ2-2; D not certain. Deletions cut 7 bases from V and 1 base from J, with 10 bases between. The germline V gene has CDR1 MNHNS and CDR2 SASEGT. The CDR3 has 14 residues. This CDR3 reads CASMAVGNTGELFF. DNA of the CDR3: TGTGCCAGCATGGCGGTGGGGAACACCGGGGAGCTGTTTTTT.

This clone appeared a few times. The chain links TRBV7-6 to TRBJ1-2; the D is unclear. Germline lookup yields CDR1 SGHVS and CDR2 FNYEAQ. CDR3 length equals 13 residues. Trimming took off 2 bases at V and 2 bases at J, with 6 bases between the two ends. This CDR3 is CASSLWQNYGYTF. The DNA for the CDR3 is TGTGCCAGCAGCTTATGGCAGAACTATGGCTACACCTTC.

The chain has TRBV18 and TRBJ2-7; 13 nucleotides line up with TRBD2. Per germline, CDR1 KGHSH and CDR2 LQKENI. The CDR3 consists of 16 residues. V shed 3 bases and J 5 bases; nucleotides not matched to a gene: 7. In nucleotides, the CDR3 is TGTGCCAGCTCACCGGACGGGACTAGCGGGAAGGACGAGCAGTACTTC. As protein: CASSPDGTSGKDEQYF.

This clone was counted between two and nine times. V and J are TRBV6-6 and TRBJ1-6, with 9 bases fitting TRBD1. This CDR3 is built from 14 residues. Trimming removed 7 bases from V and 7 bases from J; junction bases left unmatched: 5. From germline, CDR1 is MNHNY and CDR2 SVGAGI (reference sequence). The CDR3 coding sequence is TGTGCCAGCATGTACAGGGGGCCAAATTCACCCCTCCACTTT. Translation: CASMYRGPNSPLHF.

The V call is TRBV7-3, the J call TRBJ2-2, with 13 bases matching TRBD2. Germline CDR1 reads SGHTA; CDR2 reads FQGTGA. Germline trimming cut 5 bases from V and 10 bases from J; bases unmatched to any gene: 7. The CDR3 is made up of 15 amino acids. The chain's CDR3 is CASSRTSGSDKELFF. CDR3 DNA: TGTGCCAGCAGCCGGACTAGCGGGAGCGATAAGGAGCTGTTTTTT.

V gene TRBV7-2 combines with J gene TRBJ2-5; possible D gene TRBD2, 7 bases. Germline CDR1 and CDR2: SGHTA and FQGNSA. The CDR3 consists of 16 residues. Trimming took off 5 bases at V and 5 bases at J, with 21 bases between the two ends. The CDR3 nucleotides read TGTGCCAGCAGCCCAGAAGGGGGGGCTGGTGGGGAGACCCAGTACTTC. Translating it yields CASSPEGGAGGETQYF.

This clone was picked up one time. The chain has TRBV19 and TRBJ1-5; D unresolved. Germline CDR1 is LNHDA and CDR2 is SQIVND (reference sequence). V was pared by 7 bases and J by 4 bases, with 11 bases between. The CDR3 covers 13 residues. CDR3 coding DNA: TGTGCCAGTACTGATGAGGCAAATCAGCCCCAGCATTTT. Amino acid sequence: CASTDEANQPQHF.

V is TRBV2 and J is TRBJ2-7, with D possibly matching TRBD2 (6 bases). Germline V gene sequence: CDR1 SNHLY, CDR2 FYNNEI. Trimming stripped 5 bases from V and 0 bases from J, with 11 bases between. The CDR3 sequence is 14 residues long. This CDR3 reads CASSSSVSSYEQYF. The CDR3 nucleotides are TGTGCCAGCAGTTCTAGCGTCTCCTCCTACGAGCAGTACTTC.

This rearrangement joins TRBV9 to TRBJ2-7; D is unclear. CDR1 is SGDLS and CDR2 is YYNGEE in the germline V gene. Trimming pared 2 bases from V and 2 bases from J, leaving 11 bases between. The CDR3 length is 14 residues. DNA for the CDR3: TGTGCCAGCAGCGTCGTCCCAACTCCCTACGAGCAGTACTTC. It is translated as CASSVVPTPYEQYF.

This clone was recorded once. V and J are TRBV4-1 and TRBJ2-5; 7 bases match TRBD2. The CDR3 has 17 residues. Germline-derived CDR1 and CDR2 are MGHRA and YSYEKL. The V gene end was trimmed by 5 bases and the J gene end by 2 bases; junction bases not matched to a gene: 14. The CDR3 region is CASSKVVVAGHQETQYF. For the CDR3, the DNA is TGCGCCAGCAGCAAGGTGGTGGTAGCGGGTCATCAAGAGACCCAGTACTTC.